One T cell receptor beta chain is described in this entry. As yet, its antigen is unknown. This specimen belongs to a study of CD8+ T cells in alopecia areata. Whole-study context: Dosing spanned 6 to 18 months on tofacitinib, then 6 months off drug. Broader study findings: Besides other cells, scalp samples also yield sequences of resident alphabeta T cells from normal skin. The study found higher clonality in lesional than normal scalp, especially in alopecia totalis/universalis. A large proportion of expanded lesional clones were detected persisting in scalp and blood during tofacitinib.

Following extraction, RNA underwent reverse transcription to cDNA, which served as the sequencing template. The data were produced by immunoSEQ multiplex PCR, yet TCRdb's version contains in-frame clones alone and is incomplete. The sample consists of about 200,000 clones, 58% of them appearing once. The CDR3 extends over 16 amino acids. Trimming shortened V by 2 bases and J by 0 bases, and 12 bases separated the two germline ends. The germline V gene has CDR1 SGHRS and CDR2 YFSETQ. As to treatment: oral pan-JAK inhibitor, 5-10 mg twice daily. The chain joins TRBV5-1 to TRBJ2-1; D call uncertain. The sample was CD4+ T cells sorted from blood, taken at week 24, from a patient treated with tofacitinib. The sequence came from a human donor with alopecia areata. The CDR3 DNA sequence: TGCGCCAGCAGCTTAGATCCCGGTATCTCCTACAATGAGCAGTTCTTC. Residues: CASSLDPGISYNEQFF.